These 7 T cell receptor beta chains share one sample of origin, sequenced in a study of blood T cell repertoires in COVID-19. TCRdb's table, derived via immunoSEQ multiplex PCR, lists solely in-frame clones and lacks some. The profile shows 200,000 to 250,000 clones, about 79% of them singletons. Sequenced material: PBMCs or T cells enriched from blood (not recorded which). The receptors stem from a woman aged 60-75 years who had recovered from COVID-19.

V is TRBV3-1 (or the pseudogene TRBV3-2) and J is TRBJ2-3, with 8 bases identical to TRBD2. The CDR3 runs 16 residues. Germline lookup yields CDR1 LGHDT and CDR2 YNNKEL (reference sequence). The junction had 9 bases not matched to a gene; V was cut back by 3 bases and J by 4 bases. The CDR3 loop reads CASSHVLAVRADTQYF. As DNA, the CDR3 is TGTGCCAGCAGCCATGTACTAGCGGTCCGAGCAGATACGCAGTATTTT.

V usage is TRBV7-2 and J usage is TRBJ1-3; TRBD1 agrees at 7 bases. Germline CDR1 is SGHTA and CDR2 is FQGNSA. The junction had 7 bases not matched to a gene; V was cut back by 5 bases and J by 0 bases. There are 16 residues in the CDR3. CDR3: CASSPPTGLSGNTIYF. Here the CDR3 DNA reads TGTGCCAGCAGCCCCCCGACAGGGCTCTCTGGAAACACCATATATTTT. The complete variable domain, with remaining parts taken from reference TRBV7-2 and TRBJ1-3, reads GAGVSQSPSNKVTEKGKDVELRCDPISGHTALYWYRQSLGQGLEFLIYFQGNSAPDKSGLPSDRFSAERTGGSVSTLTIQRTQQEDSAVYLCASSPPTGLSGNTIYFGEGSWLTVV.

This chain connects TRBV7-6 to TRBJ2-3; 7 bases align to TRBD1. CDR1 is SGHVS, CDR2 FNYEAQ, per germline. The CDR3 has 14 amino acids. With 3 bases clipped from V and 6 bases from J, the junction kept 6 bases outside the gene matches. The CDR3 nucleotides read TGTGCCAGCAGCTTCGGACAGGTCATTGATACGCAGTATTTT. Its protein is CASSFGQVIDTQYF.

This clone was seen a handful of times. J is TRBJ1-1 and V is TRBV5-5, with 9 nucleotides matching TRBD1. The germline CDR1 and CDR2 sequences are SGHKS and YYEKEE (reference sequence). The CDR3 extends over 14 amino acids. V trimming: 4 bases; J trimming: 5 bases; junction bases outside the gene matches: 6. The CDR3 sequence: CASSRTGDNTEAFF. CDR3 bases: TGTGCCAGCAGCAGGACAGGGGATAATACTGAAGCTTTCTTT.

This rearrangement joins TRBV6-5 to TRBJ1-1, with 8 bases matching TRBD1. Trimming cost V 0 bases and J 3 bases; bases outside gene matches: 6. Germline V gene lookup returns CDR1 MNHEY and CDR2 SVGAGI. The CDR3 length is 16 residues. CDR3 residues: CASSYSTGAGDTEAFF. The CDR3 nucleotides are TGTGCCAGCAGTTACTCGACAGGGGCTGGGGACACTGAAGCTTTCTTT.

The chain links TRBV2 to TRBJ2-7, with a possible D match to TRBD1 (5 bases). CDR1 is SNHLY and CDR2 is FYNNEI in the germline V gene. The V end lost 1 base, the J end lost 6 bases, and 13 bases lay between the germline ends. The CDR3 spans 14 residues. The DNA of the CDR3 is TGTGCCAGCAGTGAAGTTCTTGGGGCAGGCGAGCAGTACTTC. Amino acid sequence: CASSEVLGAGEQYF.

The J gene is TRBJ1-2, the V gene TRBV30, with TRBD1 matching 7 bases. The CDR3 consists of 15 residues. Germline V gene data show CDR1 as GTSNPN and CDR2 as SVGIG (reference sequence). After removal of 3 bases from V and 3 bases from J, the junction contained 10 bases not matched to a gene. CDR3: CAWREITGVDYGYTF. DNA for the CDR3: TGTGCCTGGAGAGAGATTACAGGGGTAGACTATGGCTACACCTTC.